This T cell receptor beta chain was profiled in a study of blood T cell repertoires in COVID-19. Study at large: PBMCs, B-cell-depleted T cells, or T cells were the source of the cDNA or gDNA that made up the material.

Profiling relied on immunoSEQ multiplex PCR, and the TCRdb table lists in-frame clones only, not all of them. The sample lists a few hundred thousand clones; roughly 80% were seen once. Participants spanned ages about 18 to 90 years and resided in around 25 US areas. Membership in each cohort depended on participant-reported clinical history. The clonotype originates from a woman aged 35 to 49 with acute COVID-19. Material for sequencing was PBMCs or T cells enriched from blood (not recorded which).

The CDR3 DNA reads TGTGCCAGCAGCGTAGCCCTGGGACATAGCGGGGAGCTGTTTTTT. Its protein is CASSVALGHSGELFF. This chain uses TRBV9 with TRBJ2-2, with a weak D call TRBD1 (6 bases). Germline values: CDR1 SGDLS, CDR2 YYNGEE. The CDR3 totals 15 residues. V was cut by 0 bases and J by 7 bases, with 13 bases left in between.